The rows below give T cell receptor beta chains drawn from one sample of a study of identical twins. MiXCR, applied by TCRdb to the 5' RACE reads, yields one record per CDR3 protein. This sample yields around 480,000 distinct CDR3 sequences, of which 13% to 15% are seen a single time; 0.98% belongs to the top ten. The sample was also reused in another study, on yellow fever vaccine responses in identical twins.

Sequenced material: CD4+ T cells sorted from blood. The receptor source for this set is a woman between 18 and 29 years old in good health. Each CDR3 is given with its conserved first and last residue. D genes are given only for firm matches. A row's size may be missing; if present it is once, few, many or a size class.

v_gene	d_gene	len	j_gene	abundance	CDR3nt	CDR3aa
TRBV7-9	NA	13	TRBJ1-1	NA	TGTGCCAGCAGCCTGCAGTTGGGCACTGAAGCTTTCTTT	CASSLQLGTEAFF
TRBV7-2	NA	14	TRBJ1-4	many	TGTGCCAGCAGCTTACGAGATACTAATGAAAAACTGTTTTTT	CASSLRDTNEKLFF
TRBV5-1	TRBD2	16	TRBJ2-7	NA	TGCGCCAGCAGCACCGGGACTAGCGGGATTTCCTACGAGCAGTACTTC	CASSTGTSGISYEQYF
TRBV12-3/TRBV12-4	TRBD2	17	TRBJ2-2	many	TGTGCCAGCAGTACTTCCTTTTGGGAGGGCCGGGGCGGGGAGCTGTTTTTT	CASSTSFWEGRGGELFF
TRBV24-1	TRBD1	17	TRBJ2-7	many	TGTGCCACCAGTGGCCCAAACCGGGACAGGGGTCAGTACGAGCAGTACTTC	CATSGPNRDRGQYEQYF
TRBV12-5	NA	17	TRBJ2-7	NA	TGTGCTAGTGGTTTGGTACAGCTTAGCGGCCTACCCTACGAGCAGTACTTC	CASGLVQLSGLPYEQYF
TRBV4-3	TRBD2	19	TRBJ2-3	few	TGCGCCAGCAGCCAGACTAACTTTTTCGGGACTAGCGGGGTCAGTTGGCAGTATTTT	CASSQTNFFGTSGVSWQYF
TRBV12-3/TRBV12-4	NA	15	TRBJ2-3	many	TGTGCCAGCAGTTTATCGGGGGCGGCCACAGATACGCAGTATTTT	CASSLSGAATDTQYF
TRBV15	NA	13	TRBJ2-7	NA	TGTGCCACCAGCAGATCACAGGGTTACGAGCAGTACTTC	CATSRSQGYEQYF
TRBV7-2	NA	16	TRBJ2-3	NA	TGTGCCAGCAGTTTACCCGGACGGAGCCTCCCAGATACGCAGTATTTT	CASSLPGRSLPDTQYF
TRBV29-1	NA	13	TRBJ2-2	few	TGCAGCGTTGGAAGACAGTTCACCGGGGAGCTGTTTTTT	CSVGRQFTGELFF
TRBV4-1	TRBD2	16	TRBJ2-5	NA	TGCGCCAGCAGCCAAGATCGAGCGGGAGGGGGAGAGACCCAGTACTTC	CASSQDRAGGGETQYF
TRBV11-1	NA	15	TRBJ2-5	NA	TGTGCCAGCAGCTCCCTCCTAGCGAGGGAGGAGACCCAGTACTTC	CASSSLLAREETQYF
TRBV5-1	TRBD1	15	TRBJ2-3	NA	TGCGCCAGCAGCACAGGACAGGGTAATACAGATACGCAGTATTTT	CASSTGQGNTDTQYF
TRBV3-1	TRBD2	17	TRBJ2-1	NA	TGTGCCAGCAGCCAAGGCCGACTAGCGGGAGGTGGCAATGAGCAGTTCTTC	CASSQGRLAGGGNEQFF
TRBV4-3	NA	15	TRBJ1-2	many	TGCGCCAGCAGCCAAGAGGGAGGGGTCGGCTATGGCTACACCTTC	CASSQEGGVGYGYTF
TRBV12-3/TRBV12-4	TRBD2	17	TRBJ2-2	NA	TGTGCCAGCAGTCTACAAATGAGCGGGGGCCTCACCGGGGAGCTGTTTTTT	CASSLQMSGGLTGELFF
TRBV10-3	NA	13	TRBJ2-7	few	TGTGCCATCAAAGGGACATTTTCCTACGAGCAGTACTTC	CAIKGTFSYEQYF
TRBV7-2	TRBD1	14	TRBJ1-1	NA	TGTGCCAGCAGCCTAAAGGGACAGCGCACTGAAGCTTTCTTT	CASSLKGQRTEAFF
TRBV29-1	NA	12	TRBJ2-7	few	TGCAGCGTTGAATTCGCGGGCGGGGAGCAGTACTTC	CSVEFAGGEQYF
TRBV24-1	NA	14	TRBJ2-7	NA	TGTGCCACCAGTGATAGTCCAGGGAGCCACGAGCAGTACTTC	CATSDSPGSHEQYF
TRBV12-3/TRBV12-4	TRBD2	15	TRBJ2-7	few	TGTGCCAGCAGTACTACTAGCGGGAGGCGATACGAGCAGTACTTC	CASSTTSGRRYEQYF
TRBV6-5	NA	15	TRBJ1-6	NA	TGTGCCAGCAGTTACCGGGACAAAATTAATTCACCCCTCCACTTT	CASSYRDKINSPLHF
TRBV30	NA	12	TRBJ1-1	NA	TGTGCCTGGAGTCCAGGGAACACTGAAGCTTTCTTT	CAWSPGNTEAFF
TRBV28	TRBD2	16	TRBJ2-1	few	TGTGCCAGCAGTTTTACCAGCGGGGGGCGTGCCAATGAGCAGTTCTTC	CASSFTSGGRANEQFF
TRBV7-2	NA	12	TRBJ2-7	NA	TGTGCCAGCAGCCCCGCGGTGCTCGAGCAGTACTTC	CASSPAVLEQYF
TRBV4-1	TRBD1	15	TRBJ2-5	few	TGCGCCAGCAGATCGCGGACAGGGGGAGGGGAGACCCAGTACTTC	CASRSRTGGGETQYF
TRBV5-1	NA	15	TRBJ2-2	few	TGCGCCAGCAGCTCTGCTAGCCTTAACACCGGGGAGCTGTTTTTT	CASSSASLNTGELFF
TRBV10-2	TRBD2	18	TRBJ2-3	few	TGCGCCAGCAGCCTAGGGACTAGCGGGAGGGGGGTGGCGGATACGCAGTATTTT	CASSLGTSGRGVADTQYF
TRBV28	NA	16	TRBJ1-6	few	TGTGCCAGTTACTCACCCGGGGCAGGGAGTAATTCACCCCTCCACTTT	CASYSPGAGSNSPLHF
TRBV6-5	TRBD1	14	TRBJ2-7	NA	TGTGCCAGCAGTTACCGGGACAGGGCCGACGAGCAGTACTTC	CASSYRDRADEQYF
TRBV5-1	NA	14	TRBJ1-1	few	TGCGCCAGCAGCTTCGGGGTTCTTTACACTGAAGCTTTCTTT	CASSFGVLYTEAFF
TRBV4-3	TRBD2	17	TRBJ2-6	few	TGCGCCAGCAGCCAAACCGCGGGGGGGGCTGGGGCCAACGTCCTGACTTTC	CASSQTAGGAGANVLTF
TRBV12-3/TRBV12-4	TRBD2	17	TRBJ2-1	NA	TGTGCCAGCAGTTCTGGACTAGCGGGAGGTGTATACAATGAGCAGTTCTTC	CASSSGLAGGVYNEQFF
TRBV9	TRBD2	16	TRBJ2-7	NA	TGTGCCAGCACCCAGTCGGGACTAGCGGGAGTGGGCGAGCAGTACTTC	CASTQSGLAGVGEQYF
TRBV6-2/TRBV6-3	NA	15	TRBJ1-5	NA	TGTGCCAGCAGTTACTCGACGCGGGGTCGTCAGCCCCAGCATTTT	CASSYSTRGRQPQHF
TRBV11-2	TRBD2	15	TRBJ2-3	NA	TGTGCCAGCAGCATCGGGACTAGCGCCACAGATACGCAGTATTTT	CASSIGTSATDTQYF
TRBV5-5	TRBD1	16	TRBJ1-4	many	TGTGCCAGCAGTTTTGTTACACTGACAGGGAATGAAAAACTGTTTTTT	CASSFVTLTGNEKLFF
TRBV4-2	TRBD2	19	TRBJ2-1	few	TGTGCCAGCAGCCCCCCCCCAAAAGGACTAGCGGGGGACCTTATAGAGCAGTTCTTC	CASSPPPKGLAGDLIEQFF
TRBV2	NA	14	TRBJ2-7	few	TGTGCCAGCAGTGAATCCTCCTCAAACTACGAGCAGTACTTC	CASSESSSNYEQYF
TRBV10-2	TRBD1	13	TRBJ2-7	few	TGCGCCAGCAGTGTAGGACAGGTCTACGAGCAGTACTTC	CASSVGQVYEQYF
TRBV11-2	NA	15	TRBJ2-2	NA	TGTGCCAGCAGCTTACTGGACTACACCATCGGGGAGCTGTTTTTT	CASSLLDYTIGELFF
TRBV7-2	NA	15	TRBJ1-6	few	TGTGCCAGCAGCTTAGTCGGGGGGGATAATTCACCCCTCCACTTT	CASSLVGGDNSPLHF
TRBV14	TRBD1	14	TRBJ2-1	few	TGTGCCAGCAGCCGAGGACAGGGCTACAATGAGCAGTTCTTC	CASSRGQGYNEQFF
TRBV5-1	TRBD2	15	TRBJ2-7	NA	TGCGCCAGCAGCGTGGGACTAGAAGGGACCTACGAGCAGTACTTC	CASSVGLEGTYEQYF
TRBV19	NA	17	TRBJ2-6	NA	TGTGCCAGTAGTATTCCTAGTAGGCGTTCTGGGGCCAACGTCCTGACTTTC	CASSIPSRRSGANVLTF
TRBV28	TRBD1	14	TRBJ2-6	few	TGTGCCAGCATGACAGGGACTGGGGCCAACGTCCTGACTTTC	CASMTGTGANVLTF
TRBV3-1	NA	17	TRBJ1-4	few	TGTGCCAGCAGCCCGAGATCCGGAGGCATGCTCGCTGAAAAACTGTTTTTT	CASSPRSGGMLAEKLFF
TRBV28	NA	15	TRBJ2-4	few	TGTGCCACCACAGTGGCCCTGGGCGTCCAAAACATTCAGTACTTC	CATTVALGVQNIQYF
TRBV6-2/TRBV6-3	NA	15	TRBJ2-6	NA	TGTGCCAGCAACCTCCCGAGTACGGGGGCCAACGTCCTGACTTTC	CASNLPSTGANVLTF
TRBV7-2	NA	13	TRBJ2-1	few	TGTGCCAGCAGCCTTACCTCTAGAAGTGAGCAGTTCTTC	CASSLTSRSEQFF
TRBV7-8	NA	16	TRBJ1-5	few	TGTGCCAGCAGCCGTCGATGGCAGGGCCTCAATCAGCCCCAGCATTTT	CASSRRWQGLNQPQHF